These T cell receptor beta chains were read from a single sample in a study of type 1 and type 2 diabetes patients. From the multiplex PCR reads, TCRdb called clonotypes with MiXCR, one entry per CDR3 protein. The table has a few hundred thousand distinct CDR3 sequences, approximately 50% seen once. Sequenced: peripheral blood mononuclear cells (PBMCs). The receptors come from a young man with type 2 diabetes. CDR3s include the opening cysteine and the closing phenylalanine or tryptophan. Fields, in order: J gene, clone size, D gene, V gene, CDR3 DNA, CDR3 protein. A D gene is named only where the DNA matches it firmly. The size entry is marked missing in some rows and otherwise reads once, few, many or a size class.

>TRBJ1-1|few|-|TRBV4-1
TGCGCCAGCAGCCAAGGGGCAGTCCGGGCTGAAGCTTTCTTT
CASSQGAVRAEAFF
>TRBJ1-3|once|-|TRBV19
TGTGCCAGTAGTCCAGGGTTCACGACTACTAGAAACACCATATATTTT
CASSPGFTTTRNTIYF
>TRBJ2-7|-|TRBD2|TRBV5-6
TGTGCCAGCAGCTTGAATTACGGGACTAGAAGGTACGAGCAGTACTTC
CASSLNYGTRRYEQYF
>TRBJ2-2|-|TRBD2|TRBV10-3
TGTGCCATCAGTGACCCGGGACTAGCGGGAGGTAACACCGGGGAGCTGTTTTTT
CAISDPGLAGGNTGELFF
>TRBJ1-2|-|-|TRBV6-6
TGTGCCAGCAGTTATTACCCCGGAGGCTACACCTTC
CASSYYPGGYTF
>TRBJ1-1|-|-|TRBV27
TGTGCCAGCAGTTTACTGGGCGAGGGGAGCACTGAAGCTTTCTTT
CASSLLGEGSTEAFF
>TRBJ2-7|-|TRBD1|TRBV6-6
TGTGCCAGCATCGGGGCGGGACAGGGCTCCCAGCAGTACTTC
CASIGAGQGSQQYF
>TRBJ2-1|few|-|TRBV6-5
TGTGCCAGCGGAAGGGGACCGAACAATGAGCAGTTCTTC
CASGRGPNNEQFF
>TRBJ2-7|-|-|TRBV20-1
TGCAGTGCTAGGTTCCGGGACGGGGACTCCTACGAGCAGTACTTC
CSARFRDGDSYEQYF
>TRBJ1-2|once|-|TRBV15
TGTGCCACCAGCAGAAAAAGGGAGGGACACCCCTATGGCTACACCTTC
CATSRKREGHPYGYTF
>TRBJ1-5|-|-|TRBV7-3
TGTGCAAGCAGCTTATCAGGGAAAAGCAATCAGCCCCAGCATTTT
CASSLSGKSNQPQHF
>TRBJ1-5|-|-|TRBV5-8
TGTGCCAGCAGCTTGGGCCAGGGGTCGATTAGCAATCAGCCCCAGCATTTT
CASSLGQGSISNQPQHF
>TRBJ2-2|-|-|TRBV20-1
TGCAGTGCTAGAGGCGAGGACACCGGGGAGCTGTTTTTT
CSARGEDTGELFF
>TRBJ2-7|-|-|TRBV2
TGTGCCAGCAGTTACTCAACCCAGGGCAATGAGCAGTACTTC
CASSYSTQGNEQYF
>TRBJ1-2|-|-|TRBV2
TGTGCCAGCAGGTCCTCTGGGGAGGGCCACTATGGCTACACCTTC
CASRSSGEGHYGYTF
>TRBJ2-3|-|TRBD2|TRBV19
TGTGCCAGTAGTAGGACTAGCGGGGGGCCCCTTAGCACAGATACGCAGTATTTT
CASSRTSGGPLSTDTQYF
>TRBJ2-3|-|-|TRBV5-1
TGCGCCAGCAGCCCCCGGGGGGCGGCAGATACGCAGTATTTT
CASSPRGAADTQYF
>TRBJ1-2|-|-|TRBV19
TGTGCCAGTAGTAATCTGCCAGGGAAGACGAATGGCTACACCTTC
CASSNLPGKTNGYTF
>TRBJ1-6|few|-|TRBV19
TGTGCCAGCGGACAAGAGGGTTCACCCCTCCACTTT
CASGQEGSPLHF
>TRBJ1-2|many|-|TRBV25-1
TGTGCCAGCAGTGAAGGTACTTATGGCTACACCTTC
CASSEGTYGYTF
>TRBJ1-1|-|-|TRBV24-1
TGTGCCACCAGTGTAGGGGGGACTGAAGCTTTCTTT
CATSVGGTEAFF
>TRBJ1-2|-|TRBD1|TRBV2
TGTGCCAGCACCCTCGAGGACAGGGGGTTAGCTAACTATGGCTACACCTTC
CASTLEDRGLANYGYTF
>TRBJ2-5|many|-|TRBV15
TGTGCCACCAGTGGGGTTGGAGAGACCCAGTACTTC
CATSGVGETQYF
>TRBJ1-1|few|-|TRBV28
TGTGCCAGCAGGGAATCGACCACTGAAGCTTTCTTT
CASRESTTEAFF
>TRBJ2-7|many|TRBD1|TRBV10-3
TGTGCCATCAGTGAGTCCCGGGACAGGCCAATCTACGAGCAGTACTTC
CAISESRDRPIYEQYF
>TRBJ2-2|-|-|TRBV28
TGTGCCAGCACCCTGGCCCTCTCAGGGACCGGGGAGCTGTTTTTT
CASTLALSGTGELFF
>TRBJ2-7|-|-|TRBV27
TGTGCCAGCAGCTGGGAAGCATCCGGTTCCTACGAGCAGTACTTC
CASSWEASGSYEQYF
>TRBJ2-5|-|-|TRBV29-1
TGCAGCGTCTTTAACCAGGGAGAAGAGACCCAGTACTTC
CSVFNQGEETQYF
>TRBJ1-1|-|-|TRBV10-3
TGTGCCATCAATAGTGGCAAATCAAACACTGAAGCTTTCTTT
CAINSGKSNTEAFF
>TRBJ2-2|once|TRBD2|TRBV7-6
TGTGCCAGCCGTGGGGGGGTAGGATCGGGGGAGCTGTTTTTC
CASRGGVGSGELFF
>TRBJ2-7|few|-|TRBV27
TGTGCCAGCAGCCTTTTTGGTGAGCAGTACTTC
CASSLFGEQYF
>TRBJ1-1|few|-|TRBV13
TGTGCCAGCAGCGGAGAGACATCTACGGCTGAAGCTTTCTTT
CASSGETSTAEAFF
>TRBJ1-2|few|-|TRBV10-3
TGTGCCATCAGTGAGTCGCACAGGCCCCTCAACTATGGCTACACCTTC
CAISESHRPLNYGYTF
>TRBJ1-1|once|-|TRBV2
TGTGCCAGCAAGAGGGGACCTAACACTGAAGCTTTCTTT
CASKRGPNTEAFF
>TRBJ2-6|-|TRBD1|TRBV30
TGTGCCTGGAACCGGGACAGGGCTGGGGCCAACGTCCTGACTTTC
CAWNRDRAGANVLTF
>TRBJ1-2|-|TRBD1|TRBV29-1
TGCAGCGTTGAACCCGCAGGGGGGCTCCCGTCTGGCTACACCTTC
CSVEPAGGLPSGYTF
>TRBJ2-7|-|-|TRBV6-6
TGTGCCAGCAGCCGATGGCCGGTTGCCGGACAGACCTACGAGCAGTACTTC
CASSRWPVAGQTYEQYF
>TRBJ1-4|-|TRBD1|TRBV6-6
TGTGCCAGCAGTTACCGCCCTCTCCGGGACAGGGACCCTAATGAAAAACTGTTTTTT
CASSYRPLRDRDPNEKLFF
>TRBJ1-2|few|-|TRBV24-1
TGTGCCACCAGTGACGCCCTGGGGCCCTATGGCTACACCTTC
CATSDALGPYGYTF
>TRBJ1-1|once|TRBD1|TRBV20-1
TGCAGTGCTAGGGGACAGGGGAACACCGGGTGGACTGAAGCTTTCTTT
CSARGQGNTGWTEAFF
>TRBJ1-3|-|-|TRBV7-2
TGTGCCAGCACCTCCGGCCCGGGCCAGGCAACCTCTGGAAACACCATATATTTT
CASTSGPGQATSGNTIYF
>TRBJ2-3|few|TRBD2|TRBV7-2
TGTGCCAGCAGCTTAGTGACCAGCGGGGGGGCGGATACGCAGTATTTT
CASSLVTSGGADTQYF
>TRBJ1-2|few|-|TRBV19
TGTGCCAGTAGTATTGGGGCAAACTATGGCTACACCTTC
CASSIGANYGYTF
>TRBJ2-1|-|-|TRBV9
TGTGCCAGCAGCGATAACTCCTACAATGAGCAGTTCTTC
CASSDNSYNEQFF
>TRBJ2-7|-|TRBD1|TRBV7-9
TGTGCCAGCAGCGGACAGGGAGGCCAGCAGTACTTC
CASSGQGGQQYF
>TRBJ2-3|-|-|TRBV7-3
TGTGCCAGCAGCCTACGGGACGGAAGCACAGATACGCAGTATTTT
CASSLRDGSTDTQYF
>TRBJ2-3|-|TRBD2|TRBV7-3
TGTGCCAGCAGCCGGACTAGCCGCAGCACAGATACGCAGTATTTT
CASSRTSRSTDTQYF
>TRBJ2-3|few|-|TRBV6-5
TGTGCCAGCAGTTACGGGGACACAGATACGCAGTATTTT
CASSYGDTDTQYF
>TRBJ2-7|-|-|TRBV2
TGTGCCAGAGGAAGGGGTGCCTACGAGCAGTACTTC
CARGRGAYEQYF
>TRBJ2-1|once|-|TRBV29-1
TGCAGCGTTGAACAAGCGGTGGCCTACAATGAGCAGTTCTTC
CSVEQAVAYNEQFF
>TRBJ2-6|few|TRBD2|TRBV7-9
TGTGCCAGCAGCTTAGCGCTCCGGCAGGGAGGGAGGGGCTCTGGGGCCAACGTCCTGACTTTC
CASSLALRQGGRGSGANVLTF
>TRBJ2-1|few|TRBD1|TRBV24-1
TGTGCCACCAGTGAGCAGGGGGCCGAGGGGGACAATGAGCAGTTCTTC
CATSEQGAEGDNEQFF
>TRBJ1-2|-|TRBD1|TRBV28
TGTGCCAGCAGTTCCTCTCCCACAGGGGGCCGTGGTGGCTACACCTTC
CASSSSPTGGRGGYTF
>TRBJ1-1|many|TRBD1|TRBV19
TGTGCCAGTAGTATAGACGGGACAGGGCGAGGTACTGAAGCTTTCTTT
CASSIDGTGRGTEAFF
>TRBJ1-1|many|TRBD1|TRBV19
TGTGCCAGTAGTATTAGGGGGCAGGCCGGAAACACTGAAGCTTTCTTT
CASSIRGQAGNTEAFF